These T cell receptor beta chains were read from a single sample in a study of blood T cell repertoires in COVID-19. Profiled with immunoSEQ multiplex PCR; TCRdb holds only in-frame clones, not every one. The sample has almost 70,000 clones, 88% seen once. Input material: peripheral blood. These receptors all come from a woman in her seventies with acute or convalescent COVID-19. CDR3s leave out the opening cysteine and the closing phenylalanine or tryptophan. Clone sizes are given selectively: once, few, many, or a class where the clone is expanded.

v_gene: TRBV2; abundance: once; j_gene: TRBJ1-1; CDR3aa: ASSRLDSSEAF
v_gene: TRBV7-3; abundance: once; j_gene: TRBJ2-1; CDR3aa: ASSPQGSSEQF
v_gene: TRBV7-2; abundance: .; j_gene: TRBJ2-2; CDR3aa: ASSLSCGGQQNTGELF
v_gene: TRBV29-1; abundance: .; j_gene: TRBJ1-2; CDR3aa: SVDANRANYGYT
v_gene: TRBV27; abundance: .; j_gene: TRBJ2-6; CDR3aa: ASSSRDSGANVLT
v_gene: TRBV7-9; abundance: .; j_gene: TRBJ2-3; CDR3aa: ASSLASGVGDTQY
v_gene: TRBV28; abundance: .; j_gene: TRBJ2-5; CDR3aa: ASSRLGDRAQETQY
v_gene: TRBV15; abundance: .; j_gene: TRBJ2-7; CDR3aa: ATSRDQSREYEQY
v_gene: TRBV18; abundance: .; j_gene: TRBJ1-2; CDR3aa: ASSPPTGDYSRYGYT
v_gene: TRBV20-1; abundance: .; j_gene: TRBJ2-5; CDR3aa: SASPSQETQY
v_gene: TRBV2; abundance: .; j_gene: TRBJ1-1; CDR3aa: ASTATGVAF
v_gene: TRBV10-3; abundance: .; j_gene: TRBJ2-7; CDR3aa: AISRESGMNEQY
v_gene: TRBV11-3; abundance: .; j_gene: TRBJ1-1; CDR3aa: ASSFQGAGTEAF
v_gene: TRBV6-5; abundance: .; j_gene: TRBJ1-5; CDR3aa: ASSYSRTGPNQPQH
v_gene: TRBV18; abundance: .; j_gene: TRBJ1-2; CDR3aa: ASSPVGQGDYGYT
v_gene: TRBV6-5; abundance: .; j_gene: TRBJ1-6; CDR3aa: ASSRTGTGGSPLH
v_gene: TRBV3-1/TRBV3-2; abundance: .; j_gene: TRBJ1-3; CDR3aa: ASTLSSGNTIY
v_gene: TRBV5-8; abundance: .; j_gene: TRBJ2-1; CDR3aa: ASSLGLAGALVYNEQF
v_gene: TRBV3-1/TRBV3-2; abundance: .; j_gene: TRBJ2-5; CDR3aa: ASSHTGGVETQY
v_gene: TRBV3-1/TRBV3-2; abundance: .; j_gene: TRBJ1-1; CDR3aa: ASTSRGGNTEAF
v_gene: TRBV24-1; abundance: .; j_gene: TRBJ2-7; CDR3aa: ATRDKDSYEQY
v_gene: TRBV7-8; abundance: .; j_gene: TRBJ2-1; CDR3aa: ASSFTSDWGGRNRF